A selection of T cell receptor beta chains follows, all from one sample in a study of T cells after yellow fever vaccination. From the 5' RACE reads, TCRdb called clonotypes with MiXCR, one entry per CDR3 protein. This repertoire shows some 390,000 distinct CDR3 sequences, about 6% found once; its top ten account for 15%. This sample comprised PBMCs, obtained 5 days after the yellow fever booster vaccination. The receptor source for this set is a man under 40 who received the YFV17D yellow fever vaccine. Both conserved end residues are part of each CDR3. The order of the fields is J gene, D gene, clone size, V gene, CDR3 length, CDR3 DNA, CDR3 protein. The D gene is left open where the match is weak. Part of the rows lack a size; the others show once, few, many or a class for expanded clones.

>TRBJ2-3|TRBD2|many|TRBV5-5|15
TGTGCCAGCAGCTTGGCTTTAGCGGGGGAGAATACGCAGTATTTT
CASSLALAGENTQYF
>TRBJ1-5|.|.|TRBV12-3/TRBV12-4|15
TGTGCCAGCGGCGGTAGGGAGACTAGCAATCAGCCCCAGCATTTT
CASGGRETSNQPQHF
>TRBJ2-1|TRBD2|many|TRBV7-2|16
TGTGCCAGCAGATTACTAGCGGGAGGGTCCTACAATGAGCAGTTCTTC
CASRLLAGGSYNEQFF
>TRBJ2-4|.|few|TRBV12-3/TRBV12-4|13
TGTGCCAGCAGCATTAGTCAGGGAGATAAACCGTACTTC
CASSISQGDKPYF
>TRBJ2-7|.|many|TRBV5-1|11
TGCGCCAGCAAGGGGGAGTACGAGCAGTACTTC
CASKGEYEQYF
>TRBJ2-1|TRBD2|many|TRBV3-1|15
TGTGCCAGCAGCTCTATTAGCGGGAGTAGGAGTCAGCAGTTCTTC
CASSSISGSRSQQFF
>TRBJ1-6|.|many|TRBV7-2|14
TGTGCCAGCAGCTTGTCCCCCTATAATTCACCCCTCCACTTT
CASSLSPYNSPLHF
>TRBJ2-1|.|few|TRBV7-2|13
TGTGCCAGCAGCTTAGGAGCCGGTCAGGAGCAGTTCTTC
CASSLGAGQEQFF
>TRBJ1-1|.|.|TRBV27|13
TGTGCCAGCAGTTTAAATGAGGACAGCGAAGCTTTCTTT
CASSLNEDSEAFF
>TRBJ2-1|TRBD2|few|TRBV9|15
TGTGCCAGCGGAGATGGGCGGGAGCTAATCCATGAGCAGTTCTTC
CASGDGRELIHEQFF
>TRBJ2-6|TRBD2|few|TRBV29-1|18
TGCAGCGTGGCCGGGACTAGCGGGACGAACTCTGGGGCCAACGTCCTGACTTTC
CSVAGTSGTNSGANVLTF
>TRBJ2-7|TRBD1|.|TRBV20-1|13
TGCAGTGCTACCCGACAGGGGACCTACGAGCAGTACTTC
CSATRQGTYEQYF
>TRBJ1-1|.|.|TRBV10-3|11
TGTGCCATCAGTGATGGGGTTGGGGCTTTCTTT
CAISDGVGAFF
>TRBJ2-1|.|.|TRBV16|14
TGTGCCAGCAGCCAATCTAGGAACTCCGGGGGTCAGTTCTTC
CASSQSRNSGGQFF
>TRBJ2-4|TRBD2|many|TRBV28|15
TGTGCCAGCAGGGGACTAGCCGGGGGCAAAAACATTCAGTACTTC
CASRGLAGGKNIQYF
>TRBJ2-1|.|few|TRBV9|16
TGTGCCAGCAGCGTAGCTTCGGTGGGTTCCACCAATGAGCAGTTCTTC
CASSVASVGSTNEQFF
>TRBJ1-6|TRBD1|few|TRBV7-8|14
TGTGCCAGCAGCCGCGGGACAGGGAATTCACCCCTCCACTTT
CASSRGTGNSPLHF
>TRBJ2-1|.|.|TRBV28|15
TGTGCCAGCTGCCAGAGCGGTTACTCCTACAATGAGCAGTTCTTC
CASCQSGYSYNEQFF
>TRBJ2-7|.|many|TRBV5-5|14
TGTGCCAGCAGCTTCTTCGGAGAGAACGACGAGCAGTACTTC
CASSFFGENDEQYF
>TRBJ2-3|.|few|TRBV10-3|12
TGTGCCATCAGTTTCGAGGGGAATACGCAGTATTTT
CAISFEGNTQYF
>TRBJ2-3|TRBD1|.|TRBV6-2/TRBV6-3|15
TGTGCCAGCATACCCCCGGGACAGGGGGCAGATACGCAGTATTTT
CASIPPGQGADTQYF
>TRBJ2-3|TRBD2|many|TRBV7-9|17
TGTGCCAGCAGCTTAGCATCGGGACTAGCGGGGTCAGATACGCAGTATTTT
CASSLASGLAGSDTQYF
>TRBJ2-5|.|.|TRBV13|13
TGTGCCAGCAGCTCAAGGGAGGCAGAGACCCAGTACTTC
CASSSREAETQYF
>TRBJ2-3|TRBD1|.|TRBV20-1|17
TGCAGTGCTTGGCACGGGACAGGGGGCCTTAGGGAAGATACGCAGTATTTT
CSAWHGTGGLREDTQYF
>TRBJ2-3|.|.|TRBV19|14
TGTGCCAGTACCGCCGAGAGGGGCACAGATACGCAGTATTTT
CASTAERGTDTQYF
>TRBJ2-1|TRBD2|few|TRBV7-2|17
TGTGCCAGCAGCGCCCGCCCCGGGACTAGCGGGATTAATGAGCAGTTCTTC
CASSARPGTSGINEQFF
>TRBJ2-1|TRBD2|many|TRBV4-3|15
TGCGCCAGCAGCCAAGCCGGGACTACCTACAATGAGCAGTTCTTC
CASSQAGTTYNEQFF
>TRBJ2-4|.|many|TRBV6-2/TRBV6-3|11
TGTGCCAGCAGCAATGGGCGTACAGGGTACTTC
CASSNGRTGYF
>TRBJ1-1|.|.|TRBV14|13
TGTGCCAGCAGCCAGTTACTGAACACTGAAGCTTTCTTT
CASSQLLNTEAFF
>TRBJ2-5|TRBD2|.|TRBV5-1|14
TGCGCCAGCAGCCCAGGGACTAGTCCCGAGACCCAGTACTTC
CASSPGTSPETQYF
>TRBJ2-4|TRBD1|.|TRBV5-1|15
TGCGCCAGCAGCTCCCCCGGGACAGGGCGAGACATTCAGTACTTC
CASSSPGTGRDIQYF
>TRBJ2-3|TRBD2|.|TRBV23-1|17
TGCTCCATCCCTGGGGGCGCCGGGACTAGCGGAACAGATACGCAGTATTTT
CSIPGGAGTSGTDTQYF
>TRBJ1-2|.|many|TRBV6-2/TRBV6-3|16
TGTGCCAGCAGTTATTTGTCGGGCACTACTAACTATGGCTACACCTTC
CASSYLSGTTNYGYTF
>TRBJ1-4|.|.|TRBV6-5|11
TGTGCCACCTCCGTTGGGGAAAAACTGTTTTTT
CATSVGEKLFF
>TRBJ2-7|.|.|TRBV4-1|15
TGCGCCAGCAGCCAAGGCGGGACGCCGTCCTACGAGCAGTACTTC
CASSQGGTPSYEQYF
>TRBJ2-3|.|many|TRBV27|16
TGTGCCAGCAGCCCCGGGAAAGGCCTAAACACAGATACGCAGTATTTT
CASSPGKGLNTDTQYF
>TRBJ2-5|TRBD1|.|TRBV20-1|15
TGCAGTGCTAGAAGGGGGGCGGGACAGGAGGGGACCCAGTACTTC
CSARRGAGQEGTQYF
>TRBJ2-1|.|.|TRBV7-2|14
TGTGCCAGCAGCGTGCGGGACTTCTACAATGAGCAGTTCTTC
CASSVRDFYNEQFF
>TRBJ2-4|.|few|TRBV4-1|15
TGCGCCAGCAGCCCGGAAGGATTAGCCAAAAACATTCAGTACTTC
CASSPEGLAKNIQYF
>TRBJ2-2|.|many|TRBV29-1|15
TGCAGCGTTTTGCTGGGGCACCAGAACACCGGGGAGCTGTTTTTT
CSVLLGHQNTGELFF
>TRBJ1-1|TRBD1|few|TRBV3-1|14
TGTGCCAGCAGCAAGACAGGGGGGAACACTGAAGCTTTCTTT
CASSKTGGNTEAFF
>TRBJ2-1|TRBD2|few|TRBV6-4|17
TGTGCCAGCAGTGGGGCTAGCGGGCTACCGTGGGGGAATGAGCAGTTCTTC
CASSGASGLPWGNEQFF
>TRBJ1-6|.|many|TRBV4-3|16
TGCGCCAGCAGCCTGACTCATAAGGGTGGCAATTCACCCCTCCACTTT
CASSLTHKGGNSPLHF
>TRBJ2-1|.|many|TRBV29-1|14
TGCAGCGCATTGACAGTGAGCTCCTACAATGAGCAGTTCTTC
CSALTVSSYNEQFF
>TRBJ2-5|.|many|TRBV7-9|12
TGTGCCAGCAGCGCAAGTACTGAGACCCAGTACTTC
CASSASTETQYF
>TRBJ1-5|TRBD1|few|TRBV20-1|12
TGCAGTGCTGACAGGGGCGGTCAGCCCCAGCATTTT
CSADRGGQPQHF
>TRBJ1-2|.|few|TRBV7-2|13
TGTGCCAGCAGCGCGCCCGTGGGCTATGGCTACACCTTC
CASSAPVGYGYTF
>TRBJ1-6|.|many|TRBV12-3/TRBV12-4|13
TGTGCCAGCAGTTTAAAGGCCGGACTACCCCTCCACTTT
CASSLKAGLPLHF
>TRBJ2-3|TRBD2|.|TRBV6-5|16
TGTGCCAGCAGTCTCTCCCTAGCGGCTAGCACAGATACGCAGTATTTT
CASSLSLAASTDTQYF
>TRBJ2-7|.|few|TRBV27|16
TGTGCCAGCAGTTTATCGAACGCGAGAAATCCCTACGAGCAGTACTTC
CASSLSNARNPYEQYF
>TRBJ2-3|.|many|TRBV5-1|11
TGTGCCAGCAGCTTCACAGATACGCAGTATTTT
CASSFTDTQYF
>TRBJ2-1|TRBD1|.|TRBV7-2|15
TGTGCCAGCAGCGTGGAGACAGGGTCCTACAATGAGCAGTTCTTC
CASSVETGSYNEQFF
>TRBJ2-2|.|.|TRBV7-2|17
TGTGCCAGCAGCCACCATCAGCTAGGGCTACCCACCGGGGAGCTGTTTTTT
CASSHHQLGLPTGELFF
>TRBJ2-6|.|.|TRBV2|14
TGTGCCAGCAGGGATACTTCCGGGGCCAACGTCCTGACTTTC
CASRDTSGANVLTF
>TRBJ2-5|.|many|TRBV18|13
TGTGCCAGCTCAACAGGGTCCCAAGAGACCCAGTACTTC
CASSTGSQETQYF
>TRBJ2-1|.|.|TRBV9|13
TGTGCCAGCAGCCGGGACCCCGACGGCGAGCAGTTCTTC
CASSRDPDGEQFF
>TRBJ2-5|.|few|TRBV12-3/TRBV12-4|15
TGTGCAAGCAGTTCCTCCGGGGTAGATGGAGAGACCCAGTACTTC
CASSSSGVDGETQYF